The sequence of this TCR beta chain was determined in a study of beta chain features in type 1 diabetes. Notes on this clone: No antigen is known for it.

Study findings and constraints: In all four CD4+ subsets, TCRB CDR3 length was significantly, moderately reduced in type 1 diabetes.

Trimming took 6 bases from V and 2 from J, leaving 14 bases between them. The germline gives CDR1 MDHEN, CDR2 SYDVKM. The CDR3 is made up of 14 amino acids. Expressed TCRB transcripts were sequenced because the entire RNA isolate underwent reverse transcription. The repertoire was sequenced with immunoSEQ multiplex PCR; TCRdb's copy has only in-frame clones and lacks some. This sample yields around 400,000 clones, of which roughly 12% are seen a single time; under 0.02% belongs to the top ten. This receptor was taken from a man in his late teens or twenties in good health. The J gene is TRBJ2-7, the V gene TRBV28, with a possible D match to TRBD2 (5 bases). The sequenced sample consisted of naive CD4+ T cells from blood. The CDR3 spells CASSSDWPTYEQYF. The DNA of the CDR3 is TGTGCCAGCAGCTCGGACTGGCCGACCTACGAGCAGTACTTC.